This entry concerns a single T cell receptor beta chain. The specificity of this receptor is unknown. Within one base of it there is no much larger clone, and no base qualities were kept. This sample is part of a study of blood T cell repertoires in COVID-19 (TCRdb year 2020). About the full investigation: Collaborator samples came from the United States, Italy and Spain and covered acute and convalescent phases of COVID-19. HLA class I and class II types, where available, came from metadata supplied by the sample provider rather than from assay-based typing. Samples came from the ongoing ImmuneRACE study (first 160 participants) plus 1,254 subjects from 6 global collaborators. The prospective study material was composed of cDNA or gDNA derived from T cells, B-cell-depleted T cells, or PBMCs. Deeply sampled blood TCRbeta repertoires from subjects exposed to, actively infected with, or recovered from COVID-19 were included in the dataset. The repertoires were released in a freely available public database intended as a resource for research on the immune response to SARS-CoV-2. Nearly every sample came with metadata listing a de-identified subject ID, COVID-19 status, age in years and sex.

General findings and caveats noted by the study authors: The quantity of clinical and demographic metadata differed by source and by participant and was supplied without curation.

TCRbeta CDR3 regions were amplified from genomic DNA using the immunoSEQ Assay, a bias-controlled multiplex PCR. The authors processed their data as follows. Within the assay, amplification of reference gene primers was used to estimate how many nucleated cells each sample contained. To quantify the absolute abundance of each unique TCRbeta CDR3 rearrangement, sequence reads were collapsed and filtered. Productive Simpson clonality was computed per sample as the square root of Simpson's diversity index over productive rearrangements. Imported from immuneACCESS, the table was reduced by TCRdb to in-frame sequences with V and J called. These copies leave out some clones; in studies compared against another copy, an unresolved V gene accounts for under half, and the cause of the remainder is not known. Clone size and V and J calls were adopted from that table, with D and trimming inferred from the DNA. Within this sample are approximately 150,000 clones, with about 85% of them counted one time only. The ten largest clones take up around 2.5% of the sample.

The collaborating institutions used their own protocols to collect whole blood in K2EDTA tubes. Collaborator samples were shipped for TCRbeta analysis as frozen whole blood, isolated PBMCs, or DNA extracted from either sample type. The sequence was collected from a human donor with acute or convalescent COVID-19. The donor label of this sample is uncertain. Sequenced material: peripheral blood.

For the CDR3, the sequence is CASSLVIQGYQETQYF. The sequence in DNA is TGTGCCAGCAGCTTGGTGATCCAGGGGTACCAAGAGACCCAGTACTTC. The chain links TRBV11-2 with TRBJ2-5, with TRBD1 as a weak D call on 6 bases. The germline V gene gives CDR1 as SGHAT and CDR2 as FQNNGV. The CDR3 runs 16 amino acids, cysteine and phenylalanine included. Only the CDR3 region is kept as DNA, spanning 48 bases read in frame from base 1. Cut back by 3 bases and 0 bases, the V and J ends lie 14 bases apart. When the CDR3 is completed using the reference TRBV11-2 and TRBJ2-5 genes on either side, the full variable domain is EAGVAQSPRYKIIEKRQSVAFWCNPISGHATLYWYQQILGQGPKLLIQFQNNGVVDDSQLPKDRFSAERLKGVDSTLKIQPAKLEDSAVYLCASSLVIQGYQETQYFGPGTRLLVL.